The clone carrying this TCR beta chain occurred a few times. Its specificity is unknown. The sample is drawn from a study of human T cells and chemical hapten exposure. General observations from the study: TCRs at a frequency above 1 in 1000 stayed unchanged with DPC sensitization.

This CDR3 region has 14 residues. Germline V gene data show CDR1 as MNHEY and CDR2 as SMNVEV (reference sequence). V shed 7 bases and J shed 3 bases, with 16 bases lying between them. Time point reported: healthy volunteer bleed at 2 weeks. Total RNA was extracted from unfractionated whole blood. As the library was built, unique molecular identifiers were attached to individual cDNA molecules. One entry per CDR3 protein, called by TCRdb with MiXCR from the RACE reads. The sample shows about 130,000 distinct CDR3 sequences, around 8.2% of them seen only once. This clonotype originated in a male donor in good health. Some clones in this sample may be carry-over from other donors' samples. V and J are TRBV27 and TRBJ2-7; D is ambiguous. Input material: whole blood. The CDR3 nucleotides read TGTGCCAGCACTCCGGGCACGGGCTTCTACGAGCAGTACTTC. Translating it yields CASTPGTGFYEQYF.